Described below is a single T cell receptor beta chain sequence and its context. Its antigen is undetermined. Central memory, naive, regulatory and stem cell-like memory CD4+ cells were sorted by CD45RO/CCR7/CD25/CD127/CD95/CD27. This record belongs to a study of beta chain features in type 1 diabetes. Study-wide findings and caveats: A possible short-template PCR bias applies equally to patients and controls.

Germline V CDR1 and CDR2: MNHNY, SVGAGI (reference sequence). V dropped 5 bases and J dropped 4 bases, with 20 bases sitting between them. The CDR3 totals 16 residues. Expressed TCRB transcripts were sequenced after all isolated RNA was converted to cDNA. TCRdb keeps only in-frame clones here, not all; method: immunoSEQ multiplex PCR. The table includes 200,000 to 300,000 clones, 25% to 35% detected once. The chain carries TRBV6-6 and TRBJ1-2, with a tentative D call TRBD1 (6 bases). Sequencing input: central memory CD4+ T cells from blood. The origin of this receptor is a man between 25 and 39 years old in good health. The CDR3 bases are TGTGCCAGCAGTACTCGGGCACAGGGACTCGGCTATGGCTACACCTTC. Encoded protein: CASSTRAQGLGYGYTF.